This entry describes one TCR beta chain. The sample originates from a study of shared clonotypes between healthy human individuals. Germline V lookup: CDR1 SEHNR, CDR2 FQNEAQ (reference sequence). The CDR3 totals 14 residues. Trimming cost V 5 bases and J 8 bases; bases outside gene matches: 11. TCRdb's copy holds only in-frame clones and misses some; the assay was immunoSEQ multiplex PCR. The sample consists of about a million clones, roughly 80% of them appearing once. The chain recombines TRBV7-9 with TRBJ1-2, with 7 bases fitting TRBD1. Input material: memory CD4+ T cells sorted from blood. Sample subset: CD45RA-negative fraction. This receptor was identified in a man between 18 and 29 years old in good health. CDR3 sequence reads: CASSPKTGLEGYTF. DNA for the CDR3: TGTGCCAGCAGCCCGAAGACAGGGCTCGAAGGCTACACCTTC.